This T cell receptor (beta chain) was found in a study of control samples from healthy donors and cancer patients. The V and J ends lost 5 bases and 8 bases respectively, with 10 bases between them. From germline, CDR1 is DFQATT and CDR2 SNEGSKA (reference sequence). The CDR3 totals 11 residues. Data came from immunoSEQ multiplex PCR; TCRdb stores just in-frame clones and leaves some out. The sample lists 100,000 to 150,000 clones, approximately 92% occurring once. The source is a woman aged 45 to 65 in good health. V and J are TRBV20-1 and TRBJ2-1; unclear D gene. Source material: blood. The CDR3 reads CSAVLVDEQFF. In nucleotides, the CDR3 is TGCAGTGCTGTCCTCGTCGATGAGCAGTTCTTC.